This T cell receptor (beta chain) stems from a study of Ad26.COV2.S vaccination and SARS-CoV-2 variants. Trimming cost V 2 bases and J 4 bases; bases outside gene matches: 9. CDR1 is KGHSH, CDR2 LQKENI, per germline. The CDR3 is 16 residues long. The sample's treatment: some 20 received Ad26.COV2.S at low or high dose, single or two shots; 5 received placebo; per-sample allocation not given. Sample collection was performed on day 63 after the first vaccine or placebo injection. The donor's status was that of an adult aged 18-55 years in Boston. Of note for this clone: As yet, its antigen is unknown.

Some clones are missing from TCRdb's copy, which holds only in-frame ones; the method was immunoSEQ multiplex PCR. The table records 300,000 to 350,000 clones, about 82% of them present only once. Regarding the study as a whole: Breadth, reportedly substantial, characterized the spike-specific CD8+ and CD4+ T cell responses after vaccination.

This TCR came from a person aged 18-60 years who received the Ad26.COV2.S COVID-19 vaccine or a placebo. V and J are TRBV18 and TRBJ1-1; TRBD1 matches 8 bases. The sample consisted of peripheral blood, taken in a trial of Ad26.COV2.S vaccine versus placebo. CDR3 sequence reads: CASSPSQGAVFTEAFF. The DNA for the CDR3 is TGTGCCAGCTCACCATCGCAGGGGGCGGTATTCACTGAAGCTTTCTTT.